This T cell receptor beta chain was retrieved from a study of graft-versus-host responses after intestinal transplantation. Whole-study context: Isolated intestinal, liver-intestinal, or multivisceral transplants were what recipients had. Study-level points and caveats: Early post-transplant HvG declines were associated with peak circulating GvH clone levels. Elevated graft-versus-host to host-versus-graft clonal ratios in allografts were recorded for patients with graft-donor T cell macrochimerism.

Germline V gives CDR1 SGHKS, CDR2 YYEKEE (reference sequence). The length of the CDR3 is 17 residues. Trimming pared 4 bases from V and 4 bases from J, leaving 21 bases between. Generated by immunoSEQ multiplex PCR, the TCRdb table keeps only in-frame clones and is missing some. This sample has about 29,000 clones, with approximately 93% found just once. To note about this clone: Its target is not known.

This clonotype was sampled from a human patient who received an intestinal transplant, so some T cells may come from the graft donor. This chain uses TRBV5-5 with TRBJ2-1; D gene ambiguous. The sample consisted of PBMCs, taken approximately 69 days after intestinal transplant. CDR3 sequence: CASSLQIRASVYNEQFF. DNA for the CDR3: TGTGCCAGCAGCCTTCAGATTCGGGCTAGTGTTTACAATGAGCAGTTCTTC.